One and the same sample provided the 32 T cell receptor beta chains below, sequenced in a study of CD8 T cells in Susac syndrome (dated 2019 in TCRdb). Library preparation used the immunoSEQ multiplex PCR assay. RNA was extracted with the RNeasy kit and roughly 0.45 to 1 ug was reverse transcribed using random hexamers. TCRdb redid the processing of the public reads, applying fastp at Q25 and MiXCR, and retained in-frame beta chains. Merged by CDR3 protein, the rows form single entries marked with the most common genes and DNA. This sample lists some 300,000 distinct CDR3 sequences; around nine tenths were detected once. Approximately 0.18% of the sample is taken by the ten largest. Sequenced material: CD8+ T cells from PBMCs. The receptors shown here come from a human donor with multiple sclerosis.

The V and J genes are TRBV2 and TRBJ2-1, with unresolved D. Germline lookup yields CDR1 SNHLY and CDR2 FYNNEI. Between the trimmed V and J ends, which lost 2 bases and 9 bases, there was a span of 14 bases. The CDR3 consists of 14 residues. CDR3 protein: CASSETLTLREQFF. The CDR3 DNA follows: TGTGCCAGCAGTGAAACGCTCACGTTGCGTGAGCAGTTCTTC.

V usage is TRBV4-3 and J usage is TRBJ2-3; TRBD2 agrees at 8 bases. V trimming: 0 bases; J trimming: 4 bases; junction bases outside the gene matches: 12. This CDR3 has 18 residues. From germline, CDR1 is LGHNA and CDR2 YSLEER. The CDR3 region has the DNA TGCGCCAGCAGCCAAGAGACATCCCTAAAGCGGGAGTCAGATACGCAGTATTTT. Translated: CASSQETSLKRESDTQYF.

The chain couples TRBV20-1 to TRBJ1-5; D may be TRBD1 (6 bases). Trimming took 0 bases from V and 5 from J, leaving 17 bases between them. The CDR3 spans 16 residues. The V gene's germline CDR1 is DFQATT and CDR2 SNEGSKA (reference sequence). As DNA, the CDR3 is TGCAGTGCTAGAGATCCCGGGGGCCGGAGTGATCAGCCCCAGCATTTT. It yields the protein CSARDPGGRSDQPQHF.

The gene calls are TRBV15 and TRBJ2-7; a possible D gene is TRBD1 (6 bases). The ends were cut back, 3 bases at V and 6 bases at J, with 27 bases in the middle. The CDR3 runs 18 residues. The germline V gene encodes CDR1 LNHNV and CDR2 YYDKDF (reference sequence). The DNA of the CDR3 is TGTGCCACCAGCAGGGGGGCCGCACAGGCAGGACGACCGGGCGAGCAGTACTTC. It is translated as CATSRGAAQAGRPGEQYF.

The rearrangement joins TRBV6-6 to TRBJ2-7, with D perhaps assigned TRBD1 or TRBD2 (6 bases each). V lost 6 bases and J 3 bases, leaving 18 bases between the germline ends. The CDR3 sequence is 15 residues long. The germline gives CDR1 MNHNY, CDR2 SVGAGI (reference sequence). CDR3 loop: CASRRQEGGFYEQYF. The CDR3 DNA reads TGTGCCAGCAGACGACAGGAGGGGGGCTTCTACGAGCAGTACTTC.

The genes are TRBV3-1 and TRBJ2-3, with 12 bases matching TRBD2. This CDR3 spans 19 amino acids. J was trimmed by 0 bases and V by 3 bases; bases with no gene match: 10. Germline assignment: CDR1 LGHDT and CDR2 YNNKEL (reference sequence). DNA for the CDR3: TGTGCCAGCAGCCATGGGCTAGCGGGAGGGCCGCGAAGCACAGATACGCAGTATTTT. This translates into CASSHGLAGGPRSTDTQYF.

The chain couples TRBV29-1 to TRBJ1-1; D unclear. The CDR3 spans 11 residues. V was shortened by 4 bases and J by 7 bases, with 10 bases between the two germline ends. CDR1 SQVTM and CDR2 ANQGSEA come from the germline V gene. CDR3 in DNA: TGCAGCGTTGTTGTAGAAATTGAAGCTTTCTTT. Its protein product is CSVVVEIEAFF.

This chain connects TRBV27 to TRBJ1-2; 8 bases fit TRBD1. The germline V gene has CDR1 MNHEY and CDR2 SMNVEV (reference sequence). V was clipped by 3 bases and J by 7 bases; unmatched bases: 4. The CDR3 extends over 13 amino acids. CDR3 bases: TGTGCCAGCAGTTTTCGGACAGGGTTTGGCTACACCTTC. Its protein is CASSFRTGFGYTF.

V gene TRBV10-3 combines with J gene TRBJ2-1; weak D call: TRBD2 (5 bases). Trimming removed 7 bases from V and 6 bases from J, with 16 bases in between. This CDR3 is 14 amino acids long. From germline, CDR1 is ENHRY and CDR2 SYGVKD. The CDR3 sequence: CAINNIGEFNEQFF. DNA for the CDR3: TGTGCCATCAACAATATCGGGGAGTTCAATGAGCAGTTCTTC.

The chain uses TRBV28 and TRBJ2-7; D could derive from TRBD1 or TRBD2 (5 bases each). The CDR3 runs to 16 residues. V gave up 3 bases and J gave up 5 bases, with 20 bases separating them. Germline-derived CDR1 and CDR2 are MDHEN and SYDVKM. CDR3: CASSFYPGPRAHEQYF. In DNA form, the CDR3 reads TGTGCCAGCAGTTTCTACCCGGGACCTCGTGCCCACGAGCAGTACTTC.

This clonotype was recorded once. V gene TRBV5-6 combines with J gene TRBJ1-2; D is ambiguous. Germline CDR1 is SGHDT and CDR2 is YYEEEE. V was trimmed by 0 bases and J by 9 bases, leaving 12 bases between them. The CDR3 length is 13 residues. In DNA, the CDR3 is TGTGCCAGCAGCTTGGGATCCGCTATGCGCTACACCTTC. It yields the protein CASSLGSAMRYTF.

This clonotype was found once. The chain employs TRBV19 and TRBJ2-7, with D perhaps assigned TRBD1 or TRBD2 (5 bases each). Trimming removed 5 bases at V and 2 bases at J, with 13 bases between. CDR3 size: 14 residues. Germline V CDR1 and CDR2: LNHDA, SQIVND (reference sequence). The CDR3 here is CASSVGTDAYEQYF. CDR3 bases: TGTGCCAGTAGTGTTGGGACGGACGCCTACGAGCAGTACTTC.

The V gene is TRBV20-1, the J gene TRBJ2-3; TRBD2 aligns across 9 bases. The CDR3 consists of 15 residues. Per the germline V gene, CDR1 is DFQATT and CDR2 is SNEGSKA (reference sequence). The junction had 6 bases not matched to a gene; V was cut back by 1 base and J by 4 bases. CDR3 DNA: TGCAGTGCTAGAGGCGGGGGGGCCTATCCAGATACGCAGTATTTT. It yields the protein CSARGGGAYPDTQYF.

The chain has TRBV9 and TRBJ2-3; perhaps TRBD1 as D (6 bases). CDR3 length: 15 residues. V lost 3 bases to trimming and J lost 2 bases, with 13 bases between them. Germline CDR1 reads SGDLS; CDR2 reads YYNGEE. CDR3 DNA sequence: TGTGCCAGCAGCGCTGGGGGCGGAGACACAGATACGCAGTATTTT. Its protein is CASSAGGGDTDTQYF.

The chain employs TRBV7-9 and TRBJ1-5; no firm D call. In germline, CDR1 is SEHNR, CDR2 FQNEAQ (reference sequence). V was pared by 4 bases and J by 6 bases, with 7 bases between. The CDR3 runs to 12 residues. CDR3 coding DNA: TGTGCCAGCAGCTCCGACGTTCAGCCCCAGCATTTT. This sequence encodes CASSSDVQPQHF.

In this sample, this clonotype turned up once. Here the CDR3 reads CASSQEVGGENYGYTF. CDR3 nucleotides: TGTGCCAGCAGCCAAGAGGTCGGGGGAGAGAACTATGGCTACACCTTC. The genes are TRBV4-2 and TRBJ1-2; possible D gene TRBD1, 5 bases. This CDR3 has 16 amino acids. CDR1 LGHNA and CDR2 YNFKEQ come from the germline V gene. The V end lost 0 bases, the J end lost 2 bases, and 13 bases lay between the germline ends.

This clonotype has a single count. The CDR3 coding sequence is TGCAGCGTTCAACTCGAGACCCAGTACTTC. Protein product: CSVQLETQYF. The chain carries TRBV29-1 and TRBJ2-5, with D unclear. The CDR3 is 10 residues long. CDR1 is SQVTM, CDR2 ANQGSEA, per germline. V was shortened by 5 bases and J by 5 bases, with 6 bases between the two germline ends.

The count of this clonotype is one. The chain has TRBV25-1 and TRBJ1-4, with D perhaps matching TRBD1 (5 bases). Germline values: CDR1 MGHDK, CDR2 SYGVNS. Trimming stripped 1 base from V and 5 bases from J, with 14 bases between. The CDR3 is 16 residues long. In DNA, the CDR3 is TGTGCCAGCAGTGAATGGGGGGACTGGAGCAATGAAAAACTGTTTTTT. It is translated as CASSEWGDWSNEKLFF. The full variable domain, with the rest looked up from reference TRBV25-1 and TRBJ1-4, is EADIYQTPRYLVIGTGKKITLECSQTMGHDKMYWYQQDPGMELHLIHYSYGVNSTEKGDLSSESTVSRIRTEHFPLTLESARPSHTSQYLCASSEWGDWSNEKLFFGSGTQLSVL.

This rearrangement joins TRBV9 to TRBJ1-6; possible D gene TRBD1, 5 bases. CDR1 SGDLS and CDR2 YYNGEE come from the germline V gene. The CDR3 covers 14 residues. The V and J ends lost 0 bases and 9 bases respectively, with 10 bases between them. The CDR3 loop reads CASSVGAGTSPLHF. The CDR3 DNA sequence: TGTGCCAGCAGCGTAGGAGCGGGGACTTCACCCCTCCACTTT.

The genes are TRBV9 and TRBJ2-1; D call uncertain. The germline CDR1 and CDR2 sequences are SGDLS and YYNGEE. This CDR3 is built from 12 residues. Deletions cut 0 bases from V and 5 bases from J, with 3 bases between. DNA of the CDR3: TGTGCCAGCAGCGTAGGAGACAATGAGCAGTTCTTC. This gives the protein CASSVGDNEQFF.

This clonotype was seen once. The chain employs TRBV20-1 and TRBJ1-1; no clear D. Trimming cost V 2 bases and J 9 bases, with 4 bases left between them. Germline lookup yields CDR1 DFQATT and CDR2 SNEGSKA (reference sequence). The CDR3 length is 9 residues. CDR3 in amino acids: CSARRQAFF. DNA of the CDR3: TGCAGTGCTAGACGCCAAGCTTTCTTT.

The V and J genes are TRBV10-3 and TRBJ2-3, with D unresolved. V shed 0 bases and J shed 3 bases, with 4 bases lying between them. The CDR3 extends over 13 amino acids. Per the germline V gene, CDR1 is ENHRY and CDR2 is SYGVKD. The CDR3 loop reads CAISESRTDTQYF. CDR3 coding DNA: TGTGCCATCAGTGAGTCTCGGACAGATACGCAGTATTTT.

J is TRBJ2-5 and V is TRBV5-5; D is perhaps TRBD1 or TRBD2 (5 bases each). CDR1 and CDR2 (germline): SGHKS, YYEKEE (reference sequence). Trimming took off 1 base at V and 5 bases at J, with 9 bases between the two ends. The CDR3 extends over 13 amino acids. The CDR3 nucleotides read TGTGCCAGCAGCTTGCCCGGGACGGAGACCCAGTACTTC. It yields the protein CASSLPGTETQYF.

This rearrangement joins TRBV6-5 to TRBJ2-4, with a weak D call TRBD1 (6 bases). This CDR3 has 14 residues. Germline CDR1 MNHEY, CDR2 SVGAGI. Trimming left V 4 bases short and J 8 bases short, with 15 bases between. CDR3 loop: CASSLVQGIHIQYF. The CDR3 DNA follows: TGTGCCAGCAGTTTAGTGCAGGGGATCCACATTCAGTACTTC.

V gene TRBV2 combines with J gene TRBJ2-1; 9 nucleotides line up with TRBD1. Germline V gene lookup returns CDR1 SNHLY and CDR2 FYNNEI. Losses at the gene ends were 10 bases for V and 13 bases for J; bases not matched to a gene: 11. The CDR3 runs to 12 residues. The CDR3 DNA is TGTGCCACTTCGGACAGGGGTTCCGGTCAGTTCTTC. The encoded protein is CATSDRGSGQFF.

The genes are TRBV6-5 and TRBJ2-3; TRBD2 agrees at 10 bases. J lost 2 bases, V lost 1 base, and 12 bases had no gene match. The CDR3 has 19 residues. CDR1 MNHEY and CDR2 SVGAGI come from the germline V gene. The CDR3 region has the DNA TGTGCCAGCAGTTACTGGCCGACCTCTAGCGGGGGAGTCACAGATACGCAGTATTTT. As protein: CASSYWPTSSGGVTDTQYF.

The chain joins TRBV11-2 to TRBJ2-1; 11 nucleotides line up with TRBD2. V was clipped by 5 bases and J by 4 bases; unmatched bases: 7. Looked up from germline, CDR1 is SGHAT and CDR2 is FQNNGV. The CDR3 is 16 residues long. CDR3 loop: CASSDTGLAAYNEQFF. In nucleotides, the CDR3 is TGTGCCAGCAGCGACACGGGACTAGCGGCGTACAATGAGCAGTTCTTC.

V is TRBV23-1 and J is TRBJ2-2; TRBD1 is a possible D gene (5 bases). TRBV23-1 is filed as an ORF, its function uncertain. The CDR3 contains 18 residues. V lost 2 bases and J lost 6, with 22 bases in between. CDR3 sequence: CASSQAASGLSLAGELFF. The CDR3 DNA follows: TGCGCCAGCAGTCAAGCCGCTTCAGGGTTGAGTTTGGCCGGGGAGCTGTTTTTT.

The chain has TRBV12-3 or TRBV12-4 and TRBJ2-3; the match to TRBD1 covers 7 bases. This CDR3 region has 15 residues. The V and J ends lost 5 bases and 2 bases, in that order; junction bases with no gene match: 7. In nucleotides, the CDR3 is TGTGCCAGCAGTCCCCGGGACAGAATCACAGATACGCAGTATTTT. Its translation: CASSPRDRITDTQYF.

Notes on this clonotype: At one of its ends the junction is not consistent with the germline gene, which may arise from a read error. The rearrangement uses TRBV9 and TRBJ2-7, with D possibly being TRBD1 or TRBD2 (5 bases each). The CDR3 consists of 11 residues. CDR1 and CDR2 from the germline V gene are SGDLS and YYNGEE. The CDR3 region is CASSEGWEQHF. The CDR3 nucleotides read TGTGCCAGCAGCGAGGGGTGGGAGCAGCACTTC.

J is TRBJ2-1 and V is TRBV29-1; 9 nucleotides line up with TRBD2. The germline V gene encodes CDR1 SQVTM and CDR2 ANQGSEA. After removal of 5 bases from V and 3 bases from J, the junction contained 20 bases not matched to a gene. CDR3 length: 19 amino acids. The CDR3 protein is CSVKNTGTSWRGGYNEQFF. CDR3 nucleotides: TGCAGCGTTAAGAACACCGGGACTAGCTGGAGAGGGGGCTACAATGAGCAGTTCTTC.

The chain couples TRBV7-9 to TRBJ2-3, with D hard to call. V lost 5 bases, J lost 2 bases, and 11 bases lay in between. The CDR3 is 14 amino acids. In germline, CDR1 is SEHNR, CDR2 FQNEAQ (reference sequence). CDR3 protein: CASSLIHPTDTQYF. CDR3 sequence (DNA): TGTGCCAGCAGCCTTATTCACCCCACAGATACGCAGTATTTT.